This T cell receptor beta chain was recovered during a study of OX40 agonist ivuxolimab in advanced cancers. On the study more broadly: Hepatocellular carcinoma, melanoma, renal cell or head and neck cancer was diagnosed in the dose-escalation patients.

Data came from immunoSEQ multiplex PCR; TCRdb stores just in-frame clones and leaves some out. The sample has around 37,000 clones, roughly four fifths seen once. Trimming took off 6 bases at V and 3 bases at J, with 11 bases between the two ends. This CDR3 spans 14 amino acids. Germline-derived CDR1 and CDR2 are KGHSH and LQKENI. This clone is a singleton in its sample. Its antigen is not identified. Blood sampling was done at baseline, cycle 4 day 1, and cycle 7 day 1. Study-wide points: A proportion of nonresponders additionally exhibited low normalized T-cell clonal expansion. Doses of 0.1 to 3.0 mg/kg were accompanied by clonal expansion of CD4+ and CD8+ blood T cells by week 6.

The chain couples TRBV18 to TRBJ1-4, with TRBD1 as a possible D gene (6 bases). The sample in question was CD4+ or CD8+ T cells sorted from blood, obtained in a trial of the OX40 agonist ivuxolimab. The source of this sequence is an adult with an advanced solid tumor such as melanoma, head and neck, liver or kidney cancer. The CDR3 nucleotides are TGTGCCAGCTCCCTCGGGGGGCCTAATGAAAAACTGTTTTTT. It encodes CASSLGGPNEKLFF.